Listed here are 5 T cell receptor beta chains from one sample, sequenced in a study of blood T cell repertoires in COVID-19 (dated by TCRdb to 2020 to 2021). Library creation used the immunoSEQ multiplex PCR assay. What TCRdb holds here is the immuneACCESS table cut down to in-frame rearrangements. Part of the clones is not present; checked against another copy, under half of the missing clones reflect an unresolved V gene, and the others are unexplained. The table for this sample lists about 300,000 clones; roughly 89% of them were counted only once. About 2% of the sample goes to the ten largest clones. Sequenced sample: peripheral blood. These receptors all come from a woman aged 25 to 39 with COVID-19, enrolled during active disease.

This sequence joins TRBV7-3 and TRBJ2-1; D is possibly TRBD1 (6 bases). Germline CDR1 is SGHTA and CDR2 is FQGTGA. The CDR3 is 15 residues long. Trimming stripped 6 bases from V and 4 bases from J, with 16 bases between. CDR3 sequence: CASRQGVSDYNEQFF. In DNA form, the CDR3 reads TGTGCCAGCAGACAGGGAGTTTCGGATTACAATGAGCAGTTCTTC. Variable domain in full (rest from reference TRBV7-3 and TRBJ2-1): GAGVSQTPSNKVTEKGKYVELRCDPISGHTALYWYRQSLGQGPEFLIYFQGTGAADDSGLPNDRFFAVRPEGSVSTLKIQRTERGDSAVYLCASRQGVSDYNEQFFGPGTRLTVL.

Concerning this clone itself: This sample also contains other DNA sequences that code for the same CDR3. The genes are TRBV3-1 (or the pseudogene TRBV3-2) and TRBJ1-5, with D uncertain. This CDR3 is 12 amino acids long. Trimming stripped 2 bases from V and 7 bases from J, with 6 bases between. Looked up from germline, CDR1 is LGHDT and CDR2 is YNNKEL (reference sequence). The CDR3 bases are TGTGCCAGCAGCCAAAGAGGGCAGCCCCAGCATTTT. The encoded protein is CASSQRGQPQHF.

This clone was seen a single time. The chain carries TRBV9 and TRBJ2-3, with 11 nucleotides matching TRBD2. Germline loops: CDR1 SGDLS, CDR2 YYNGEE. J was trimmed by 0 bases and V by 2 bases; bases with no gene match: 2. The CDR3 has 16 residues. The CDR3 DNA reads TGTGCCAGCAGCGTTAGCGGGGGGGCTAGCACAGATACGCAGTATTTT. Translation gives CASSVSGGASTDTQYF. Variable domain in full (rest from reference TRBV9 and TRBJ2-3): DSGVTQTPKHLITATGQRVTLRCSPRSGDLSVYWYQQSLDQGLQFLIQYYNGEERAKGNILERFSAQQFPDLHSELNLSSLELGDSALYFCASSVSGGASTDTQYFGPGTRLTVL.

As to this clone: This sample includes further DNA sequences coding for the same CDR3. The gene calls are TRBV12-3 or TRBV12-4 and TRBJ1-3; TRBD1 matches at 8 bases. The CDR3 length is 13 residues. With 6 bases clipped from V and 4 bases from J, the junction kept 2 bases outside the gene matches. The CDR3 reads CASRGTGGNTIYF. In DNA form, the CDR3 reads TGTGCCAGCAGGGGGACAGGCGGAAACACCATATATTTT.

V usage is TRBV19 and J usage is TRBJ1-2; TRBD1 agrees at 9 bases. V was pared by 5 bases and J by 6 bases, with 10 bases of the junction left unmatched. Germline CDR1 LNHDA, CDR2 SQIVND (reference sequence). CDR3 length: 15 amino acids. The CDR3 protein is CASSGPGQGIDGYTF. The CDR3 DNA reads TGTGCCAGTAGTGGACCGGGACAGGGTATTGATGGCTACACCTTC.